This T cell receptor beta chain was observed in a study of CD8+ T cells in alopecia areata. Study context: Patients took tofacitinib for 6 to 18 months, followed by 6 drug-free months. General study findings and limits: Affected scalp, especially in alopecia totalis/universalis, had a higher clonality than normal scalp did.

Noted treatment: oral pan-JAK inhibitor, 5-10 mg twice daily. It was cDNA, reverse transcribed from extracted RNA, that served as the sequencing template. Profiling relied on immunoSEQ multiplex PCR, and the TCRdb table lists in-frame clones only, not all of them. The sample lists fewer than 200,000 clones, 60% occurring once. Concerning this clone: Its antigen is as yet unknown. One end of the junction does not line up with germline, which may come from a read error.

The clonotype comes from a human donor with alopecia areata. The sequenced sample was CD4+ T cells sorted from blood, obtained at week 24, from a patient treated with tofacitinib.

The CDR3, as DNA: TGTGCTAGCAGCTTAGCGGACACCGGGGAGCTGTTTTTT. Its protein is CASSLADTGELFF. The chain recombines TRBV7-7 with TRBJ2-2, with D perhaps matching TRBD2 (6 bases). This CDR3 contains 13 residues. Germline CDR1 and CDR2: SSHAT and FNYEAQ (reference sequence).